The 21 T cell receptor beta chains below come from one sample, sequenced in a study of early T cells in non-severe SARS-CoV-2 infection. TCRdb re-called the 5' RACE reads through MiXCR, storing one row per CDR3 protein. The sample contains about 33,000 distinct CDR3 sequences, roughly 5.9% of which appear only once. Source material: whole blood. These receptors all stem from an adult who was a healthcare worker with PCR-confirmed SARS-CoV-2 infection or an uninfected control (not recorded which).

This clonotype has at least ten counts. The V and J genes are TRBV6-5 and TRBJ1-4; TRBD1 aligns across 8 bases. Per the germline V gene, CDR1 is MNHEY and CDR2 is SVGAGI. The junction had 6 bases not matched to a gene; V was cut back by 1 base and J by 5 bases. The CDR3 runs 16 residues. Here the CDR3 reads CASSYYWTGKNEKLFF. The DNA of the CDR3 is TGTGCCAGCAGTTACTACTGGACAGGGAAGAATGAAAAACTGTTTTTT.

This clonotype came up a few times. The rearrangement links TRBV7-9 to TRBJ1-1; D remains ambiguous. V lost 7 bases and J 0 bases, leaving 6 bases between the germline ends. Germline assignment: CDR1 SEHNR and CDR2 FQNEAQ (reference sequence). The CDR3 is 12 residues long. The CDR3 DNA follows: TGTGCCAGCAACGTAATGAACACTGAAGCTTTCTTT. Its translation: CASNVMNTEAFF.

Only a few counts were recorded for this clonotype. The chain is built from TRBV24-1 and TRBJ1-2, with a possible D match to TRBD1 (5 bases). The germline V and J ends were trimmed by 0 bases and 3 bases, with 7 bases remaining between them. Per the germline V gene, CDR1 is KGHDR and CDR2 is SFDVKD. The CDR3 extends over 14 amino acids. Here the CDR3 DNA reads TGTGCCACCAGTGATTTGACAGGTGACTATGGCTACACCTTC. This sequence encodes CATSDLTGDYGYTF.

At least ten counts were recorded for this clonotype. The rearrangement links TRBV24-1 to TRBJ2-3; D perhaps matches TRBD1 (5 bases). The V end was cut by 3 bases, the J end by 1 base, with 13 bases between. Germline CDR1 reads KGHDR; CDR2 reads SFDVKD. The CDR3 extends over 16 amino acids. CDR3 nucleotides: TGTGCCACCAGTGATCGAACCAGGGTTGGCACAGATACGCAGTATTTT. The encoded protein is CATSDRTRVGTDTQYF.

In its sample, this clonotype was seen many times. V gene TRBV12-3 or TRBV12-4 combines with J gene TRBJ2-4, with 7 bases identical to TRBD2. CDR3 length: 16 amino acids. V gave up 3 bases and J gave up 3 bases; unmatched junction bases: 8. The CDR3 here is CASSFRAGAVKNIQYF. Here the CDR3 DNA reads TGTGCCAGCAGTTTTAGGGCGGGAGCAGTCAAAAACATTCAGTACTTC.

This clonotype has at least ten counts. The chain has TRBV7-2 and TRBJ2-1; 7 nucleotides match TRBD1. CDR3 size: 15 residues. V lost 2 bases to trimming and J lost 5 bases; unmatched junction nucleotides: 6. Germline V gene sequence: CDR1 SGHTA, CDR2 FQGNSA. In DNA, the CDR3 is TGTGCCAGCAGCTTATATGGACAGGTCGACAATGAGCAGTTCTTC. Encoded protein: CASSLYGQVDNEQFF.

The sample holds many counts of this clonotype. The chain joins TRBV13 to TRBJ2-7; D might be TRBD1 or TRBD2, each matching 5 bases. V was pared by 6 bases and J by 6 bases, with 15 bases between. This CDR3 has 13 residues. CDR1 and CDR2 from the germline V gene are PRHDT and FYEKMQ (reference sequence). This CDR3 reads CASSLGTRGEQYV. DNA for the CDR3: TGTGCCAGCAGTCTCGGGACGAGAGGCGAGCAGTACGTC.

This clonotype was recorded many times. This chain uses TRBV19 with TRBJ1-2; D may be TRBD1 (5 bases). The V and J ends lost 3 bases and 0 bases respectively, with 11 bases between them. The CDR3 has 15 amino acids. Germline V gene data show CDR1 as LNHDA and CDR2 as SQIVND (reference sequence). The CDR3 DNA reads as TGTGCCAGTAGTATTTCCCAGGGTCCTAACTATGGCTACACCTTC. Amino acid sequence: CASSISQGPNYGYTF.

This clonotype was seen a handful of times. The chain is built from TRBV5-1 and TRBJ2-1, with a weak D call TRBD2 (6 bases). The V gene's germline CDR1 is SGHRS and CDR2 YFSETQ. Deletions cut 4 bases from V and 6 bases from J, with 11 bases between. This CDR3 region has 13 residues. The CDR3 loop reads CASSLSGINEQFF. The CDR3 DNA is TGCGCCAGCAGCCTTAGCGGTATCAATGAGCAGTTCTTC. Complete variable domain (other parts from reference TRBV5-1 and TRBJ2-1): KAGVTQTPRYLIKTRGQQVTLSCSPISGHRSVSWYQQTPGQGLQFLFEYFSETQRNKGNFPGRFSGRQFSNSRSEMNVSTLELGDSALYLCASSLSGINEQFFGPGTRLTVL.

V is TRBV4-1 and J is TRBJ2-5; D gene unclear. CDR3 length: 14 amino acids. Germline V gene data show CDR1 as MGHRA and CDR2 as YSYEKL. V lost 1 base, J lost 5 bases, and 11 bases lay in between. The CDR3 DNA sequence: TGCGCCAGCAGCCAAGCGGCTGTCCGGGAGACCCAGTACTTC. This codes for CASSQAAVRETQYF.

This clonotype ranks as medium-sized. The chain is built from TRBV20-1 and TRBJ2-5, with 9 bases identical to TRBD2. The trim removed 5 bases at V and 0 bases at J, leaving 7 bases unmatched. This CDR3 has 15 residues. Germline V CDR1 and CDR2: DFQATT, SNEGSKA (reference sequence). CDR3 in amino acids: CSAGPAGGNQETQYF. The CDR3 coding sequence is TGCAGTGCTGGCCCCGCGGGAGGGAACCAAGAGACCCAGTACTTC.

The CDR3 DNA reads TGTGCCAGCAGCTTGGGACTAGCGACAGGGGAGCTGTTTTTT. It codes for CASSLGLATGELFF. J is TRBJ2-2 and V is TRBV11-2, with 10 nucleotides matching TRBD2. J was trimmed by 8 bases and V by 3 bases; bases with no gene match: 3. The CDR3 length is 14 residues. CDR1 is SGHAT and CDR2 is FQNNGV in the germline V gene. Full variable domain (missing parts from reference TRBV11-2 and TRBJ2-2): EAGVAQSPRYKIIEKRQSVAFWCNPISGHATLYWYQQILGQGPKLLIQFQNNGVVDDSQLPKDRFSAERLKGVDSTLKIQPAKLEDSAVYLCASSLGLATGELFFGEGSRLTVL.

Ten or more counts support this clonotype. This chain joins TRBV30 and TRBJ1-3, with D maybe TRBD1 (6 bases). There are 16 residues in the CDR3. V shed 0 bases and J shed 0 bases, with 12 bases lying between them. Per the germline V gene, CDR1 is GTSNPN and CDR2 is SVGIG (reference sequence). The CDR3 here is CAWSVQGFYSGNTIYF. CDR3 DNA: TGTGCCTGGAGTGTACAGGGATTTTACTCTGGAAACACCATATATTTT.

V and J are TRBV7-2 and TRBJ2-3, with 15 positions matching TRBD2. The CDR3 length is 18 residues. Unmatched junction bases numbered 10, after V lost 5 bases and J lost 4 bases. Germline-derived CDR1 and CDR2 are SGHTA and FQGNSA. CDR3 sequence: CASSPSKGLAGGADTQYF. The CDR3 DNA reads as TGTGCCAGCAGCCCAAGCAAGGGACTAGCGGGAGGAGCAGATACGCAGTATTTT.

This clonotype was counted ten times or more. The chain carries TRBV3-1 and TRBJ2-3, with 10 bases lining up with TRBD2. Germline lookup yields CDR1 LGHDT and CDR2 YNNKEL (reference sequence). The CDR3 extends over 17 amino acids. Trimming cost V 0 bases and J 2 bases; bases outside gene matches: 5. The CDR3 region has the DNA TGTGCCAGCAGCCAAGACGGAGCGGGGGGGGCCACAGATACGCAGTATTTT. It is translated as CASSQDGAGGATDTQYF.

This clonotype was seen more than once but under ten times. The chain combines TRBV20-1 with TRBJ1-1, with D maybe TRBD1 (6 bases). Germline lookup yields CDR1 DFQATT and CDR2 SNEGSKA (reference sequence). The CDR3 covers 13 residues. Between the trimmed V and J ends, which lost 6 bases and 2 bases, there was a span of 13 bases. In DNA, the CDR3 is TGCAGTGCCCCCCGACAGGTAAACACTGAAGCTTTCTTT. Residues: CSAPRQVNTEAFF.

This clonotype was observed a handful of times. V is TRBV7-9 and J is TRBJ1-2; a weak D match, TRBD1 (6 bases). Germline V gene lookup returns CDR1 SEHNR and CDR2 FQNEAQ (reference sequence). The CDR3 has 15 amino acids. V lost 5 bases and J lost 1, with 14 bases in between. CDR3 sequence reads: CASSPRGNSNYGYTF. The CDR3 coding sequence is TGTGCCAGCAGCCCCAGGGGAAATAGTAACTATGGCTACACCTTC. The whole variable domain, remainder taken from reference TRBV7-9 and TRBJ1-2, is DTGVSQNPRHKITKRGQNVTFRCDPISEHNRLYWYRQTLGQGPEFLTYFQNEAQLEKSRLLSDRFSAERPKGSFSTLEIQRTEQGDSAMYLCASSPRGNSNYGYTFGSGTRLTVV.

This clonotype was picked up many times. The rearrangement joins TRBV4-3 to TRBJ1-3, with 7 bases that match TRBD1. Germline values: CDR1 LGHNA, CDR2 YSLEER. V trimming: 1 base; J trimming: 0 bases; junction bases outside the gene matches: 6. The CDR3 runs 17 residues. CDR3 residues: CASSQGAGQASGNTIYF. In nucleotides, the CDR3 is TGCGCCAGCAGCCAAGGAGCCGGACAGGCCTCTGGAAACACCATATATTTT.

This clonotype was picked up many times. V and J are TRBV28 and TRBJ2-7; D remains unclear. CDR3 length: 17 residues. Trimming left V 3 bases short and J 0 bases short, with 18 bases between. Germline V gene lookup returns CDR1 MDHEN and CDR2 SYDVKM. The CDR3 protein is CASSFQWPTRSSYEQYF. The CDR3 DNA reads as TGTGCCAGCAGTTTTCAGTGGCCTACGAGAAGCTCCTACGAGCAGTACTTC.

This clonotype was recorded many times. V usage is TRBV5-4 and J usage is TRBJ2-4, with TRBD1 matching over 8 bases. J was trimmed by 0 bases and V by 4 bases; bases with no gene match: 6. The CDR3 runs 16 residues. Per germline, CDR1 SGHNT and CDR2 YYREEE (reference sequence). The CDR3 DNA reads TGTGCCAGCAGCCCCGGACAGGGTGTAGCCAAAAACATTCAGTACTTC. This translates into CASSPGQGVAKNIQYF.

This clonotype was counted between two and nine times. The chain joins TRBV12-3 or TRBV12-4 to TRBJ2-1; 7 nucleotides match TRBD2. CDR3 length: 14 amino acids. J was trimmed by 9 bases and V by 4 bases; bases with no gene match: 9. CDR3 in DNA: TGTGCCAGCAGTTACGGGGGAGGGAATTTTGAGCAGTTCTTC. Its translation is CASSYGGGNFEQFF.